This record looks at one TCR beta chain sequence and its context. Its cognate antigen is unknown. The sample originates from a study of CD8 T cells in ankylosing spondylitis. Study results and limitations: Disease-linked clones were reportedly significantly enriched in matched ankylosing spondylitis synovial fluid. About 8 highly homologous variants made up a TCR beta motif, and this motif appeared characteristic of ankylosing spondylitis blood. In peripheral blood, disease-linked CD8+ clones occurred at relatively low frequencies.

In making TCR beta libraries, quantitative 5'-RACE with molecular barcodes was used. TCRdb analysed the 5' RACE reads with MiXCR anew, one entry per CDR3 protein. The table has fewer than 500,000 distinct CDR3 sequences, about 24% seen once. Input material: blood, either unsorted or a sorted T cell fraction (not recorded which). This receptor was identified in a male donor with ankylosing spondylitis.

CDR3 residues: CASSFHSNQPQHF. The CDR3 bases are TGTGCCAGCAGTTTTCATAGCAATCAGCCCCAGCATTTT. V is TRBV12-3 or TRBV12-4 and J is TRBJ1-5; no clear D. This CDR3 is 13 amino acids long. V was cut by 3 bases and J by 0 bases, with 3 bases left in between.